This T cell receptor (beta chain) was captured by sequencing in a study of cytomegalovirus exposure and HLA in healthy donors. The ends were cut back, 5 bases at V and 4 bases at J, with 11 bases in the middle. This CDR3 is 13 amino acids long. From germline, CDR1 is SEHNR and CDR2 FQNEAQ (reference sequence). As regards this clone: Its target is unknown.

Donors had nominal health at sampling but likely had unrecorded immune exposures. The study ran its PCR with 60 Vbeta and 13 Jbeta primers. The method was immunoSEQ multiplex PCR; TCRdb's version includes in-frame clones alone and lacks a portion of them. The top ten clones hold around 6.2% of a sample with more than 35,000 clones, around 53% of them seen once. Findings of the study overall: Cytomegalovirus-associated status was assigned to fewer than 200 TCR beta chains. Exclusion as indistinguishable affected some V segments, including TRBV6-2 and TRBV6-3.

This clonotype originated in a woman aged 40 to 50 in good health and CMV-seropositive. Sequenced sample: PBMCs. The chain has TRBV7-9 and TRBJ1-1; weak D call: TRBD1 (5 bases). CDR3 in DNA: TGTGCCAGCAGCACCCAGGGTAGCACTGAAGCTTTCTTT. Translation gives CASSTQGSTEAFF.